This is a list of T cell receptor beta chains from one sample in a study of T cell changes during pregnancy in multiple sclerosis. This table comes from immunoSEQ multiplex PCR, and its TCRdb copy is limited to in-frame clones, with some not included. The repertoire holds tens of thousands of clones, with about 92% as singletons. Material: peripheral blood, obtained in the third trimester of pregnancy. The receptor set was obtained from a female donor with multiple sclerosis, enrolled in a pregnancy study. The CDR3 runs from the conserved cysteine through the conserved F or W. The D gene is left open where the match is weak. Only part of the rows carry a size: once, few, many, or a class if the clone is expanded.

j_call d_call clone_size v_call cdr3_nt cdr3_aa
TRBJ1-5 . . TRBV15 TGTGCCACCAGCAGAGATCGAGGCAATCAGCCCCAGCATTTT CATSRDRGNQPQHF
TRBJ2-5 TRBD2 . TRBV12-5 TGTGCTAGTGGTTACTTTCTAGCGGGAACCGAGACCCAGTACTTC CASGYFLAGTETQYF
TRBJ2-5 . . TRBV19 TGTGCCAGTACTAAGACGGGAGTAGAGACCCAGTACTTC CASTKTGVETQYF
TRBJ1-5 . . TRBV7-9 TGTGCCAGCAGCTTAGCTGGGACACCAAATCAGCCCCAGCATTTT CASSLAGTPNQPQHF
TRBJ2-2 . . TRBV6-5 TGTGCCAGCAGTTACGAGACGGGAGTCAGGACCGGGGAGCTGTTTTTT CASSYETGVRTGELFF
TRBJ1-4 TRBD1 . TRBV9 TGTGCCAGCAGCCTATCGGACAGGGGTGGTGAAAAACTGTTTTTT CASSLSDRGGEKLFF
TRBJ2-7 TRBD1 . TRBV28 TGTGCCAGCAGGTGGGACAGGGGCTCCTACGAGCAGTACTTC CASRWDRGSYEQYF
TRBJ2-7 TRBD1 . TRBV10-3 TGTGCCATCAGTTCCGGGACAGGGGTAGACGAGCAGTACTTC CAISSGTGVDEQYF
TRBJ2-3 TRBD2 . TRBV5-1 TGCGCCAGCAGCTTAGCCCCACAGCGGGGGAACCCCCTCACAGATACGCAGTATTTT CASSLAPQRGNPLTDTQYF
TRBJ2-1 TRBD2 . TRBV11-2 TGTGCCAGCGGGGGAGGGGCGAAGAGCTCCTACAATGAGCAGTTCTTC CASGGGAKSSYNEQFF
TRBJ1-1 TRBD1 . TRBV19 TGTGCCAGTAGTCCCTGGACAGGCCTGAACACTGAAGCTTTCTTT CASSPWTGLNTEAFF
TRBJ2-2 . . TRBV2 TGTGCCAGCAGTGAAGTTGGACAAGCGGGCACCGGGGAGCTGTTTTTT CASSEVGQAGTGELFF
TRBJ2-1 TRBD2 . TRBV9 TGTGCCAGCAGCGTAGGATTAGCGGGAGATTCCCATGAGCAGTTCTTC CASSVGLAGDSHEQFF
TRBJ2-3 TRBD2 . TRBV7-6 TGTGCCAGCAGCTTAGGGACTAGCGGGAGTCGAGATACGCAGTATTTT CASSLGTSGSRDTQYF
TRBJ2-4 TRBD2 . TRBV7-2 TGTGCCAGCAGCGAGGGACTAGCGGGATCCAAAAACATTCAGTACTTC CASSEGLAGSKNIQYF
TRBJ2-1 . once TRBV5-1 TGCGCCAGCAGCTTGGAGGGGCAGAACAATGAGCAGTTCTTC CASSLEGQNNEQFF
TRBJ1-3 TRBD1 once TRBV7-6 TGTGCCAGCAGCTTAAGGGGGCTAGGTTCTGAGGGAAACACCATATATTTT CASSLRGLGSEGNTIYF
TRBJ2-2 . once TRBV18 TGTGCCAGCTCACCACAGAGGTCAGGGTCCGGGGAGCTGTTTTTT CASSPQRSGSGELFF
TRBJ2-5 . . TRBV5-1 TGCGCCAGCAGCCCGTCTCCGGGAGAAGAGACCCAGTACTTC CASSPSPGEETQYF
TRBJ1-2 . . TRBV28 TGTGCCGGAAAGACTGGCGGAGGCGACTATGGCTACACCTTC CAGKTGGGDYGYTF
TRBJ1-1 . . TRBV27 TGTGCCAGCAGCACACAGGGGAACACTGAAGCTTTCTTT CASSTQGNTEAFF
TRBJ2-7 TRBD1 . TRBV30 TGTGCCTGGAGTCCCGGGACAGGGGTCTACGAGCAGTACTTC CAWSPGTGVYEQYF
TRBJ2-4 TRBD2 . TRBV7-9 TGTGCCAGCAGCAGACTAGCGGGAGTCAAAAACATTCAGTACTTC CASSRLAGVKNIQYF
TRBJ2-7 TRBD2 . TRBV4-1 TGCGCCAGCAGTCCGAGACTAGCCGGAGGGGACTACGAGCAGTACTTC CASSPRLAGGDYEQYF
TRBJ2-1 TRBD1 . TRBV10-3 TGTGCCATCAGTGAATGGGGGACAGGGGACAATGAGCAGTTCTTC CAISEWGTGDNEQFF